This TCR beta chain comes out of a study of blood T cells in healthy people across ages. Across the study: Capture by template switching was about one barcoded beta molecule per two T cells.

A sample-barcoded 5' primer and a J-beta primer mix were used in a second PCR of about 6 to 12 cycles. One entry per CDR3 protein results from TCRdb running MiXCR on the 5' RACE reads. The table records about 1.8 million distinct CDR3 sequences, 49% of them present only once. There are 15 residues in the CDR3. With V trimmed by 6 bases and J by 4 bases, 7 bases remained unmatched. The V gene's germline CDR1 is DFQATT and CDR2 SNEGSKA (reference sequence). Samples each yielded at least 5 micrograms of total RNA. The receptor comes from a middle-aged woman in good health. Material for sequencing was blood. The V and J genes are TRBV20-1 and TRBJ2-4; 12 bases fit TRBD2. CDR3 DNA: TGCAGTGCCCAGCTAGCGGGGGGGAATAAAAACATTCAGTACTTC. It yields the protein CSAQLAGGNKNIQYF.